A selection of T cell receptor beta chains follows, all from one sample in a study of blood T cell repertoires in COVID-19. Profiled with immunoSEQ multiplex PCR; TCRdb holds only in-frame clones, not every one. The sample shows about 270,000 clones, about nine tenths of them seen only once. Sequences were obtained from peripheral blood. The receptors stem from a man in his forties or fifties with acute or convalescent COVID-19. Each CDR3 is given with its conserved first and last residue. The D gene is left open where the match is weak. Size values are once, few and many counts, or a class for expanded clones, and some rows have none.

D	V	size	J	DNA	CDR3
NA	TRBV6-1	NA	TRBJ1-5	TGTGCCAGCAGTGAAGGGCTCCACGGCGGGGGTCAGCCCCAGCATTTT	CASSEGLHGGGQPQHF
TRBD1	TRBV18	NA	TRBJ1-6	TGTGCCAGCTCGCCGGGACAGGGGATGAATTCACCCCTCCACTTT	CASSPGQGMNSPLHF
TRBD1	TRBV19	NA	TRBJ1-3	TGTGCCTCCACTCTGGGACAGAGCTCTGGAAACACCATATATTTT	CASTLGQSSGNTIYF
NA	TRBV30	NA	TRBJ1-6	TGTGCCTGCCCAGCGGGGCCGGGAGTTTCACCCCTCCACTTT	CACPAGPGVSPLHF
NA	TRBV2	NA	TRBJ1-5	TGTGCCAGCAGTTCTGACACAAGCAATCAGCCCCAGCATTTT	CASSSDTSNQPQHF
TRBD1	TRBV15	NA	TRBJ1-6	TGTGCCACCAGCAGTCGGGACAGTATCTATAATTCACCCCTCCACTTT	CATSSRDSIYNSPLHF
TRBD1	TRBV7-9	NA	TRBJ1-2	TGTGCCAGCAGCGCCCCAGTGGGGACAGGGATAAGTGGCTACACCTTC	CASSAPVGTGISGYTF
NA	TRBV20-1	NA	TRBJ2-3	TGCAGTGCTCTCCCAGATACGCAGTATTTT	CSALPDTQYF
TRBD2	TRBV10-2	NA	TRBJ2-3	TGCGCCAGCAGGGAGACTAGCGGGGGGGCGGATACGCAGTATTTT	CASRETSGGADTQYF
NA	TRBV29-1	NA	TRBJ2-5	TGCAGCGTTTCTGGCGGGCCAGCCCAAGAGACCCAGTACTTC	CSVSGGPAQETQYF
NA	TRBV12-3/TRBV12-4	NA	TRBJ1-1	TGTGCCAGCAGTTCAGGGTCCCCCACTGAAGCTTTCTTT	CASSSGSPTEAFF
TRBD2	TRBV11-2	once	TRBJ2-3	TGTGCCAGCAGCTCAATAGCGGGGGCCCTCACAGATACGCAGTATTTT	CASSSIAGALTDTQYF
NA	TRBV13	NA	TRBJ2-3	TGTGCCAGCAGCTTAATCGGAGGGGGCCCCCCAGATACGCAGTATTTT	CASSLIGGGPPDTQYF
TRBD1	TRBV3-1/TRBV3-2	NA	TRBJ2-3	TGTGCCAGCAGTTCCCTTCCGACAGGGGCATTCACAGATACGCAGTATTTT	CASSSLPTGAFTDTQYF
TRBD1	TRBV23-1	NA	TRBJ2-4	TGCGCCAGCAGTCAATCGCCGGGCGAGGGGGCAGCGTTCGGGGCCAAAAACATTCAGTACTTC	CASSQSPGEGAAFGAKNIQYF
NA	TRBV3-1/TRBV3-2	NA	TRBJ1-3	TGTGCCAGCAGCGTCCGGGTCTCTGGAAACACCATATATTTT	CASSVRVSGNTIYF
TRBD1	TRBV7-9	NA	TRBJ1-2	TGTGCCAGCAGCCCCGGACAGGGGTTGAGTGGCTACACCTTC	CASSPGQGLSGYTF
NA	TRBV5-1	once	TRBJ2-5	TGCGCCAGCAGCTTATTTCGGGACAACCTTCAAGAGACCCAGTACTTC	CASSLFRDNLQETQYF